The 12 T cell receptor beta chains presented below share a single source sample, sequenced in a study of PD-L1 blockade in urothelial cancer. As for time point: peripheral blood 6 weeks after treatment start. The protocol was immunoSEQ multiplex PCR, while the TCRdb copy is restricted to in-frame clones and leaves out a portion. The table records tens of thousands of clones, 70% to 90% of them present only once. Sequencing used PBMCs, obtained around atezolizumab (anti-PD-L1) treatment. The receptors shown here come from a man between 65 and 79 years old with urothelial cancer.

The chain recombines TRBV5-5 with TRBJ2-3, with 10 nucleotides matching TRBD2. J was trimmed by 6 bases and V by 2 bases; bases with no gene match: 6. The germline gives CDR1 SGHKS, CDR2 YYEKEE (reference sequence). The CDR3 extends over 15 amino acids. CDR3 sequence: CASSFSSGRRDTQYF. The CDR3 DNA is TGTGCCAGCAGCTTTTCTAGCGGGAGAAGGGATACGCAGTATTTT.

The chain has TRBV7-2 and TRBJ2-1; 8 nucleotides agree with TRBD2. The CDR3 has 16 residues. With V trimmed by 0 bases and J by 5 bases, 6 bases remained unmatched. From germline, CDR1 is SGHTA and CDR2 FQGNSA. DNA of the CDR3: TGTGCCAGCAGCTTAGCGGGGGGACTAGTTCACAATGAGCAGTTCTTC. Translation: CASSLAGGLVHNEQFF.

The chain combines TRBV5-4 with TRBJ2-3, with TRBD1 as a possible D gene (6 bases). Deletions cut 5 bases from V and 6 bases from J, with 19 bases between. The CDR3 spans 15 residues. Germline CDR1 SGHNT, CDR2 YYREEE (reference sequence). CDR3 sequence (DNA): TGTGCCAGCAGACGTGCGCCAGGGGCAGGGGATACGCAGTATTTT. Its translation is CASRRAPGAGDTQYF.

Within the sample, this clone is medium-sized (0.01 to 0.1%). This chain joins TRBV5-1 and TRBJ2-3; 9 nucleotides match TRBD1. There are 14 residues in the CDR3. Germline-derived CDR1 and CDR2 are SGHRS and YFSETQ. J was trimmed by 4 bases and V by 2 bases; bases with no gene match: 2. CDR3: CASSFGTGPDTQYF. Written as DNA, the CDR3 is TGCGCCAGCAGCTTTGGGACAGGGCCAGATACGCAGTATTTT.

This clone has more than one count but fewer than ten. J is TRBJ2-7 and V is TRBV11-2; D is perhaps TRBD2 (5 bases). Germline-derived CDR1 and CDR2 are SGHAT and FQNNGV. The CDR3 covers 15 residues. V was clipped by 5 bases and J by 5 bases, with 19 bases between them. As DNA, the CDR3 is TGTGCCAGCAGCCTAAACATTGAGGGTTGGGACGAGCAGTACTTC. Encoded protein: CASSLNIEGWDEQYF.

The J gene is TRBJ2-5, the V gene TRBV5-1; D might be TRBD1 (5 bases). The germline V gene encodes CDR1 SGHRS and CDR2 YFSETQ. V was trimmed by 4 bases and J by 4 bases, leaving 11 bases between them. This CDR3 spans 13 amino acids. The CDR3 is CASSAGHRETQYF. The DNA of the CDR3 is TGCGCCAGCAGCGCCGGACATAGAGAGACCCAGTACTTC.

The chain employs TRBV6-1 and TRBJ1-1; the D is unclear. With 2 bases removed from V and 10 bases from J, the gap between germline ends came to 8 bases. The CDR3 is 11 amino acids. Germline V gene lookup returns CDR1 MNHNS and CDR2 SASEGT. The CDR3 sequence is CASSEREGAFF. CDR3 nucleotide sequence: TGTGCCAGCAGTGAAAGGGAGGGAGCTTTCTTT.

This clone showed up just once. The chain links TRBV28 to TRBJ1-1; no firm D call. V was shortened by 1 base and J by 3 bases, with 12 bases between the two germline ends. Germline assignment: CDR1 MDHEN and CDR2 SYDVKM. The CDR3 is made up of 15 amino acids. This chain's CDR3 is CASSLLRGSDTEAFF. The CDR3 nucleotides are TGTGCCAGCAGTTTATTACGGGGATCGGACACTGAAGCTTTCTTT.

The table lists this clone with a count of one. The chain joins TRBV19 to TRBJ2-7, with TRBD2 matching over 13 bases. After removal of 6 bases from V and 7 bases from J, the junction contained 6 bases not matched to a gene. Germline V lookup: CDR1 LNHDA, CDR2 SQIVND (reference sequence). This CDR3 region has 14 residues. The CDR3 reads CASRGTSGKREQYF. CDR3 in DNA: TGTGCCAGTAGAGGGACTAGCGGGAAACGGGAGCAGTACTTC.

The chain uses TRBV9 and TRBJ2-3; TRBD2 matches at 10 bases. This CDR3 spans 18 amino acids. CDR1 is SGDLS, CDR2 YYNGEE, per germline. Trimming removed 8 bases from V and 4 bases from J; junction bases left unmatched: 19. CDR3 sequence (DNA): TGTGCCAGGGGCGTTAGGATGAGCGGGAGGGCCTTCCCAGATACGCAGTATTTT. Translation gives CARGVRMSGRAFPDTQYF.

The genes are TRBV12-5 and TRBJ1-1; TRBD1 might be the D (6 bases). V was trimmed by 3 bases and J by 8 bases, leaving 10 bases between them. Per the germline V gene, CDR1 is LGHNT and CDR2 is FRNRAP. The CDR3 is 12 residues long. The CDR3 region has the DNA TGTGCTAGTGGTTTAGATGACAGGGAAGCTTTCTTT. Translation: CASGLDDREAFF.

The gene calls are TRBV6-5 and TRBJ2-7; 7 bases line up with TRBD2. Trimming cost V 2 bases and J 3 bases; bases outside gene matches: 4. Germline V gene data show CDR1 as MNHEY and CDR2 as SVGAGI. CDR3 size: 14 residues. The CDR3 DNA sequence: TGTGCCAGCAGTTACGGGCGGGGGTACTACGAGCAGTACTTC. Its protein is CASSYGRGYYEQYF.